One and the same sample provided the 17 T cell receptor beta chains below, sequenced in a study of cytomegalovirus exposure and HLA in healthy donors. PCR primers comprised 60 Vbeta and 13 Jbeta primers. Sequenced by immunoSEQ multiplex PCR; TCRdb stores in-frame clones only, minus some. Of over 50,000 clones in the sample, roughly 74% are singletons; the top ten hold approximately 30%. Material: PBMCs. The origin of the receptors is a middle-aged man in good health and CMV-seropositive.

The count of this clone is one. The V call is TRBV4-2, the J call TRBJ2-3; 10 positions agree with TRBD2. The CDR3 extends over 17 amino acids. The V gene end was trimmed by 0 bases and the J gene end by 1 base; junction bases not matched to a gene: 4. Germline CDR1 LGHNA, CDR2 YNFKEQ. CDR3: CASSQDPTSGGTDTQYF. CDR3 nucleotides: TGTGCCAGCAGCCAAGATCCAACTAGCGGGGGCACAGATACGCAGTATTTT.

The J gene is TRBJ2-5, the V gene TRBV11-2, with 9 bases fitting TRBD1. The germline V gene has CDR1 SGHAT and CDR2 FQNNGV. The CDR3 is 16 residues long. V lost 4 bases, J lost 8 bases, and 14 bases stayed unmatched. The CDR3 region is CASSSPVGDRALTQYF. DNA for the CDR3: TGTGCCAGCAGCTCCCCGGTTGGGGACAGGGCTTTAACCCAGTACTTC.

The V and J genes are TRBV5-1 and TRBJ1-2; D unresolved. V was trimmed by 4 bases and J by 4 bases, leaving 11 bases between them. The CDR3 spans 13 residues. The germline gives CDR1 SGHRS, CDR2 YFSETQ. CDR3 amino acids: CASSVTSSYGYTF. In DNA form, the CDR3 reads TGCGCCAGCAGCGTAACGAGTAGCTATGGCTACACCTTC.

CDR3 sequence (DNA): TGTGCCAGCAGCCTGACAGGCTGGTATGGCTACACCTTC. It is translated as CASSLTGWYGYTF. The chain couples TRBV5-4 to TRBJ1-2, with D perhaps TRBD1 (6 bases). The CDR3 length is 13 residues. V gave up 4 bases and J gave up 5 bases, with 12 bases separating them. CDR1 and CDR2 from the germline V gene are SGHNT and YYREEE (reference sequence).

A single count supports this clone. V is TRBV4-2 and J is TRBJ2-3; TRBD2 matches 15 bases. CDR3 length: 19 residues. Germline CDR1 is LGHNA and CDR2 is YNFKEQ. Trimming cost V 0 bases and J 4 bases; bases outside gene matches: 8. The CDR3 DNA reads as TGTGCCAGCAGCCAAGATTGGGGACTAGCGGGGGGTGGGTCAGATACGCAGTATTTT. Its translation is CASSQDWGLAGGGSDTQYF.

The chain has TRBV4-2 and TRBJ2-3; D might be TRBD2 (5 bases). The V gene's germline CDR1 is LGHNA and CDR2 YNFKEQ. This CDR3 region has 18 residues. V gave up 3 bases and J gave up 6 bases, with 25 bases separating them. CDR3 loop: CASSHDGEPGISSDTQYF. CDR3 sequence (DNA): TGTGCCAGCAGCCATGACGGGGAACCCGGGATCTCTTCGGATACGCAGTATTTT.

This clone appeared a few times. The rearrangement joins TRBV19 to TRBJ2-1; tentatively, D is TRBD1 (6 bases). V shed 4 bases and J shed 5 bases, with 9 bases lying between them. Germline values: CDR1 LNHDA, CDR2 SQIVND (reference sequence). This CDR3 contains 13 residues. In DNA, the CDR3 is TGTGCCAGTAGTACCGGACAGCACAATGAGCAGTTCTTC. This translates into CASSTGQHNEQFF.

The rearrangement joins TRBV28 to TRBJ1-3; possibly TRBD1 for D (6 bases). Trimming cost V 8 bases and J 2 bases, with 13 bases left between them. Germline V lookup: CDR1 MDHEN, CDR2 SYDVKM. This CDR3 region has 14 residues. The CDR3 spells CASASGGPGNTIYF. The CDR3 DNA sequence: TGTGCCAGCGCGAGCGGGGGCCCTGGAAACACCATATATTTT.

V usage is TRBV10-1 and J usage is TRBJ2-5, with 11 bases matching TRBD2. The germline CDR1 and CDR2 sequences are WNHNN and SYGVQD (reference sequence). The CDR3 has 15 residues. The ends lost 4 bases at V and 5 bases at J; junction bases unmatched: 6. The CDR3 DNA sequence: TGCGCCAGCAGTGGAGATAGCGGGAGGGGGGAGACCCAGTACTTC. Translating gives CASSGDSGRGETQYF.

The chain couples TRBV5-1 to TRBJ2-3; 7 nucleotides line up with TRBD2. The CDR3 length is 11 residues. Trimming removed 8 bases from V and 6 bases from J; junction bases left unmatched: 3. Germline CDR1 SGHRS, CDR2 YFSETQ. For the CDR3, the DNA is TGCGCCAGTGCGGGGGAGGATACGCAGTATTTT. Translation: CASAGEDTQYF.

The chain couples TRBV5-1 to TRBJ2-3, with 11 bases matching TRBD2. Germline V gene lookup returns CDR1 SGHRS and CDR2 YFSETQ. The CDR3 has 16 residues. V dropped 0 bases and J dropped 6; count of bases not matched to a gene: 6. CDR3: CASSLGSLAGGDTQYF. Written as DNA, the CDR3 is TGCGCCAGCAGCTTGGGATCCCTAGCGGGGGGTGATACGCAGTATTTT. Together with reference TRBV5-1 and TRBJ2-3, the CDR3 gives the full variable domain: KAGVTQTPRYLIKTRGQQVTLSCSPISGHRSVSWYQQTPGQGLQFLFEYFSETQRNKGNFPGRFSGRQFSNSRSEMNVSTLELGDSALYLCASSLGSLAGGDTQYFGPGTRLTVL.

The CDR3 loop reads CASSFDRDQETQYF. CDR3 nucleotides: TGTGCCAGCAGTTTCGACAGGGACCAAGAGACCCAGTACTTC. The rearrangement links TRBV2 to TRBJ2-5; 7 bases line up with TRBD1. The CDR3 sequence is 14 residues long. The germline V gene has CDR1 SNHLY and CDR2 FYNNEI. V lost 5 bases and J lost 0; bases outside the gene matches: 3.

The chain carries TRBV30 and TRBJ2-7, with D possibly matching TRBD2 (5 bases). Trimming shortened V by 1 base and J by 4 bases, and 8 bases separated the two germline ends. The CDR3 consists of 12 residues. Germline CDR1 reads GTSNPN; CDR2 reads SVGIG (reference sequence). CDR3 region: CAWSAGMYEQYF. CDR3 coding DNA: TGTGCCTGGAGTGCGGGGATGTACGAGCAGTACTTC. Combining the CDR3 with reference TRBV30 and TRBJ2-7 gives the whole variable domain SQTIHQWPATLVQPVGSPLSLECTVEGTSNPNLYWYRQAAGRGLQLLFYSVGIGQISSEVPQNLSASRPQDRQFILSSKKLLLSDSGFYLCAWSAGMYEQYFGPGTRLTVT.

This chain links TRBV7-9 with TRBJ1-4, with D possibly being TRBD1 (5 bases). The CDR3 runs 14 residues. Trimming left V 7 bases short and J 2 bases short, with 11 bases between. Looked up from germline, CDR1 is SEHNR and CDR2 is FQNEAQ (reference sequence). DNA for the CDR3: TGTGCCAGCACCCCCGGGGGGACTAATGAAAAACTGTTTTTT. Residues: CASTPGGTNEKLFF.

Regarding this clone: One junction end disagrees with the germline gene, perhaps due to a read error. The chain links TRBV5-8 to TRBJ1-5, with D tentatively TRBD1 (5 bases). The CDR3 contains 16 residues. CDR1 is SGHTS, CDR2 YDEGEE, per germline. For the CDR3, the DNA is TGTGCCAGCAGCCCACGCCATGACAGTACAAATCAGCCCCAGCGTTTT. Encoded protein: CASSPRHDSTNQPQRF.

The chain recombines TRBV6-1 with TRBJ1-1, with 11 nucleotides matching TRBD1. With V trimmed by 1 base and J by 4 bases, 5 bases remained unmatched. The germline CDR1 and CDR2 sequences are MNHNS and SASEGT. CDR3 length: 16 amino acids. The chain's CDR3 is CASSEGTGGGGTEAFF. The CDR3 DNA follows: TGTGCCAGCAGTGAAGGGACAGGGGGCGGCGGCACTGAAGCTTTCTTT.

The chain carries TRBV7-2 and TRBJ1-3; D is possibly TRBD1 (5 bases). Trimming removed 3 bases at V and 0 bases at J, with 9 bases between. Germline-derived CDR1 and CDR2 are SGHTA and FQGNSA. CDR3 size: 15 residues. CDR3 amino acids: CASSLGPDSGNTIYF. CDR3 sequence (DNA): TGTGCCAGCAGCTTGGGGCCCGACTCTGGAAACACCATATATTTT.